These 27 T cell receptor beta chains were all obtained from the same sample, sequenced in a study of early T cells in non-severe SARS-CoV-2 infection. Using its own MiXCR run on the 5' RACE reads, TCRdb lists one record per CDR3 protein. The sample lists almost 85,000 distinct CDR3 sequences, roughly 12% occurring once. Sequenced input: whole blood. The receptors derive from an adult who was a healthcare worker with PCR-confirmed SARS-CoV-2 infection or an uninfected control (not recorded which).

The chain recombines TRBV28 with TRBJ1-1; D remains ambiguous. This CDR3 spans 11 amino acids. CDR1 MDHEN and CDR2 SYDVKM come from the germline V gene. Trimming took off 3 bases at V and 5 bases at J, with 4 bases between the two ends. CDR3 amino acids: CASSFVTEAFF. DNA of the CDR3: TGTGCCAGCAGTTTTGTTACTGAAGCTTTCTTT.

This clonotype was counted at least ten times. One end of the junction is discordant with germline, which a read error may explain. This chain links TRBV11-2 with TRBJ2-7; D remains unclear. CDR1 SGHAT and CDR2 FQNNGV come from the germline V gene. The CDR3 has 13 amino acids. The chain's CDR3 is CASSLDPNRRVNF. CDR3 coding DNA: TGTGCCAGCAGCTTAGATCCGAACCGACGGGTGAACTTC.

The CDR3 bases are TGTGCCAGCGCCGGACCGGGACAGGGCAATTCACCCCTCCACTTT. This gives the protein CASAGPGQGNSPLHF. The genes are TRBV6-1 and TRBJ1-6, with 9 nucleotides matching TRBD1. The J segment lost 7 bases and the V segment lost 8 bases, leaving 9 bases of the junction unmatched. Germline-derived CDR1 and CDR2 are MNHNS and SASEGT. CDR3 length: 15 amino acids.

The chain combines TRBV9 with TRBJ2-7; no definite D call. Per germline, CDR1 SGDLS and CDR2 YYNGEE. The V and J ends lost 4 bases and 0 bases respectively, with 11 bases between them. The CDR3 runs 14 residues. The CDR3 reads CASSPLVNSYEQYF. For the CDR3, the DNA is TGTGCCAGCAGCCCCCTAGTCAACTCCTACGAGCAGTACTTC.

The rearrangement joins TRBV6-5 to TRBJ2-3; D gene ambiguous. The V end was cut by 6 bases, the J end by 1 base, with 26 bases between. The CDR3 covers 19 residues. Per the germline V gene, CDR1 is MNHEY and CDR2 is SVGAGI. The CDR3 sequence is CASSFTPDWMSVGTDTQYF. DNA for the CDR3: TGTGCCAGCAGCTTCACACCCGACTGGATGTCCGTCGGCACAGATACGCAGTATTTT.

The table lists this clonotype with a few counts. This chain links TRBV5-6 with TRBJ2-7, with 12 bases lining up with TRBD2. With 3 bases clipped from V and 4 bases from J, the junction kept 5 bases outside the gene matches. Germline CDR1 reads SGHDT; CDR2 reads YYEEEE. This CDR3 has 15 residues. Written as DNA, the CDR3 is TGTGCCAGCAGCTGGCGACTAGCGGGAGAATACGAGCAGTACTTC. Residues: CASSWRLAGEYEQYF.

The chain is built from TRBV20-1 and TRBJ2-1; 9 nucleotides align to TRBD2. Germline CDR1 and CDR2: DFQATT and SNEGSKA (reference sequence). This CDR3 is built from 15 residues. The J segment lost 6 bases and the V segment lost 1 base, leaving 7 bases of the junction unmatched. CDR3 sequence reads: CSARGPGLAGNEQFF. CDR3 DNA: TGCAGTGCTAGAGGCCCGGGACTAGCAGGCAATGAGCAGTTCTTC.

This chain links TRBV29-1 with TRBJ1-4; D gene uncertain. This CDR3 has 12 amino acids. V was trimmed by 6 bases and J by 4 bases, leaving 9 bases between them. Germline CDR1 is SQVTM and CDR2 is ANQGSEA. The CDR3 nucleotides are TGCAGCGTAACACAGTTTAATGAAAAACTGTTTTTT. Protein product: CSVTQFNEKLFF. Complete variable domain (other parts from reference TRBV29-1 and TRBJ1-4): SAVISQKPSRDICQRGTSLTIQCQVDSQVTMMFWYRQQPGQSLTLIATANQGSEATYESGFVIDKFPISRPNLTFSTLTVSNMSPEDSSIYLCSVTQFNEKLFFGSGTQLSVL.

The CDR3 region has the DNA TGCAGCGTTGAGCGGGGATATACTGAAGCTTTCTTT. This gives the protein CSVERGYTEAFF. The chain joins TRBV29-1 to TRBJ1-1; D is ambiguous. CDR1 is SQVTM and CDR2 is ANQGSEA in the germline V gene. V gave up 3 bases and J gave up 5 bases, with 10 bases separating them. The CDR3 length is 12 residues.

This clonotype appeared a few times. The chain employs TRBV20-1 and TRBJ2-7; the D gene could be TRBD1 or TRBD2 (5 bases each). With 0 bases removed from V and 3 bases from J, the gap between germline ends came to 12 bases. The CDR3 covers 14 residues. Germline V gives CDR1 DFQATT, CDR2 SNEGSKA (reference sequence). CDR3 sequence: CSAREGTALYEQYF. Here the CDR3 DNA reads TGCAGTGCTAGAGAGGGGACCGCCCTCTACGAGCAGTACTTC.

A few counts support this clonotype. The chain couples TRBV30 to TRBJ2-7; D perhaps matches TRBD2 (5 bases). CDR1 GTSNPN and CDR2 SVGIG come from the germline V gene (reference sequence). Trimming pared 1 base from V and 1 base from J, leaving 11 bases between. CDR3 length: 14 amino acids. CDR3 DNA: TGTGCCTGGAGTGCCTCCCCGGGATCCTACGAGCAGTACTTC. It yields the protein CAWSASPGSYEQYF.

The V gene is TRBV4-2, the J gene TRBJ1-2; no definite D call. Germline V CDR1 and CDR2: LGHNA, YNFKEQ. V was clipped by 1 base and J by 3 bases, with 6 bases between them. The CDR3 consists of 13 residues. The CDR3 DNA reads TGTGCCAGCAGCCAAGCAGGTCACTATGGCTACACCTTC. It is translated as CASSQAGHYGYTF.

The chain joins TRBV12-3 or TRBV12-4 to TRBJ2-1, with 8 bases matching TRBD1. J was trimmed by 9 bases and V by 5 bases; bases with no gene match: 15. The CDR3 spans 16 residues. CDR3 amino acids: CASSRTRDRRSGEQFF. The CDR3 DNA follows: TGTGCCAGCAGTCGGACCCGGGACAGGCGGTCCGGTGAGCAGTTCTTC.

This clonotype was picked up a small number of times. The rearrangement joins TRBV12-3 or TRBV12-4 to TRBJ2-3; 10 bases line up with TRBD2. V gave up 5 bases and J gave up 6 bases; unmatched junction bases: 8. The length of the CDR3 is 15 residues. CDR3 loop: CASSPGAGGPDTQYF. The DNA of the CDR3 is TGTGCCAGCAGTCCGGGAGCGGGGGGGCCGGATACGCAGTATTTT.

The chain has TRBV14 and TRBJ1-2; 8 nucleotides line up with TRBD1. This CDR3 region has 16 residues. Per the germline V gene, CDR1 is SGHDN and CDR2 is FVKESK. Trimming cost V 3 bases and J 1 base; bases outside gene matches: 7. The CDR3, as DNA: TGTGCCAGCAGCCAGATTGACAGGGGCTATAACTATGGCTACACCTTC. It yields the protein CASSQIDRGYNYGYTF.

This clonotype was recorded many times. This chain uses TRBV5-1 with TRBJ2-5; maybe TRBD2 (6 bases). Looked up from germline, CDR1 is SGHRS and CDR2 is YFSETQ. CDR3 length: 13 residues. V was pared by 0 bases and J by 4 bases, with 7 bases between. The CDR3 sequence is CASSLGLVETQYF. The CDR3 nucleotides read TGCGCCAGCAGCTTGGGACTAGTAGAGACCCAGTACTTC.

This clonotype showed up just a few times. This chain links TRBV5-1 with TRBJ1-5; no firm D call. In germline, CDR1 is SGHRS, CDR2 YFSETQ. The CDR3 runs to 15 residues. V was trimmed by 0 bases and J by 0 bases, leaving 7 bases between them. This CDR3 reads CASSLDGHSNQPQHF. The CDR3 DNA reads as TGCGCCAGCAGCTTGGACGGTCATAGCAATCAGCCCCAGCATTTT.

In DNA form, the CDR3 reads TGTGCCAGCAGCCGAGAAGCAGGGACCCAGTACTTC. Its protein product is CASSREAGTQYF. V and J are TRBV7-2 and TRBJ2-5; the D is unclear. Germline V CDR1 and CDR2: SGHTA, FQGNSA. The ends were cut back, 5 bases at V and 7 bases at J, with 11 bases in the middle. This CDR3 has 12 amino acids.

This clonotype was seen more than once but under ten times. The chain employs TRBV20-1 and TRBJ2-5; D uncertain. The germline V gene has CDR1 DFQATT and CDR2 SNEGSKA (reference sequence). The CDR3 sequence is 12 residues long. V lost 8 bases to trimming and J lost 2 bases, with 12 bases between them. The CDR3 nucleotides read TGCAGTTGCCCGGTGGCTCAAGAGACCCAGTACTTC. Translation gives CSCPVAQETQYF.

CDR3 coding DNA: TGTGCCAGCAGAGCCGGGACCGCCAATCAGCCCCAGCATTTT. Encoded protein: CASRAGTANQPQHF. The J gene is TRBJ1-5, the V gene TRBV12-3 or TRBV12-4, with D perhaps matching TRBD1 (5 bases). This CDR3 contains 14 residues. Trimming took 6 bases from V and 3 from J, leaving 12 bases between them.

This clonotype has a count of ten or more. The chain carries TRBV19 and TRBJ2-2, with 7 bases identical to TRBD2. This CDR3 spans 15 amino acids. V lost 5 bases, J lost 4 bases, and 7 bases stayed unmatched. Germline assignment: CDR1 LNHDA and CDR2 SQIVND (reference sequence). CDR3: CASSDPGLITGELFF. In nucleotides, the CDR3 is TGTGCCAGTAGTGATCCGGGACTAATCACCGGGGAGCTGTTTTTT.

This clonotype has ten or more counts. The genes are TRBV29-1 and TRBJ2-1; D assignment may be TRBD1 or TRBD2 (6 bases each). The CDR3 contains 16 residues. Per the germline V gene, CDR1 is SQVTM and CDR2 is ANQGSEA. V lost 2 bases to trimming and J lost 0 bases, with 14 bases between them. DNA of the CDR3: TGCAGCGTTGAAAGGGGGGCCACAAGCTCCTACAATGAGCAGTTCTTC. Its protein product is CSVERGATSSYNEQFF.

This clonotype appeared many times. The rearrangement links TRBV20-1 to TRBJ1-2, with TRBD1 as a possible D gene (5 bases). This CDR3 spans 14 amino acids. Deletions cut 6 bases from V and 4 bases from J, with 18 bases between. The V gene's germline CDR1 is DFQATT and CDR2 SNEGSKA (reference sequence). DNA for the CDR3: TGCAGTGCGTTAGTGGGGGAGGCCGGCTATGGCTACACCTTC. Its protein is CSALVGEAGYGYTF.

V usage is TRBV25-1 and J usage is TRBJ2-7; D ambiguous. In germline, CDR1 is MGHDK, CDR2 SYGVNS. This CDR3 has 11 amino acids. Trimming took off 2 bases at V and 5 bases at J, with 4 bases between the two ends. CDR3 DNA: TGTGCCAGCAGTGAAGTCCACGAGCAGTACTTC. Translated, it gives CASSEVHEQYF.

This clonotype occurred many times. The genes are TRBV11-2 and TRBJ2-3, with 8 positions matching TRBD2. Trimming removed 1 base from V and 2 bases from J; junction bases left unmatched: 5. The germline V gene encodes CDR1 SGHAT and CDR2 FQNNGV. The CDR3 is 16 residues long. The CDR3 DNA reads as TGTGCCAGCAGCTTAGTGAGCGGGGGAGTCACAGATACGCAGTATTTT. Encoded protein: CASSLVSGGVTDTQYF.

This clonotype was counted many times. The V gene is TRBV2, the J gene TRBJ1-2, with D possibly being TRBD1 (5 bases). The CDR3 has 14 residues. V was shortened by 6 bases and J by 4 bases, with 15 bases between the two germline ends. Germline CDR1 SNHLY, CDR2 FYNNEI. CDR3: CASREGTVVYGYTF. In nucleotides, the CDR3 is TGTGCCAGCAGGGAGGGGACCGTAGTCTATGGCTACACCTTC.

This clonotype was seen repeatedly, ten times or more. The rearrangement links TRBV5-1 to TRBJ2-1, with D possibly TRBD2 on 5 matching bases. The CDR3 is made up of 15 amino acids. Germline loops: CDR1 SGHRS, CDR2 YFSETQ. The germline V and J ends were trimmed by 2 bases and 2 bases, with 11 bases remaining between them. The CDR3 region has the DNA TGCGCCAGCAGCTTTGAGGGAGCCCCCTACAATGAGCAGTTCTTC. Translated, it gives CASSFEGAPYNEQFF. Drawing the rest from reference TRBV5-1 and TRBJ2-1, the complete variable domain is KAGVTQTPRYLIKTRGQQVTLSCSPISGHRSVSWYQQTPGQGLQFLFEYFSETQRNKGNFPGRFSGRQFSNSRSEMNVSTLELGDSALYLCASSFEGAPYNEQFFGPGTRLTVL.